Below, 23 T cell receptor beta chains from the same sample are listed, as sequenced in a study of regulatory dendritic cells for organ transplantation. Profiled with immunoSEQ multiplex PCR; TCRdb holds only in-frame clones, not every one. The sample shows 30,000 to 35,000 clones, around 90% of them seen only once. The sample consisted of naive CD4+ T cells from blood. The subset here: CD45RA+ naive T cells. These receptors were taken from a human donor in good health.

V gene TRBV30 combines with J gene TRBJ2-7; weak D call: TRBD2 (6 bases). This CDR3 has 13 residues. V was clipped by 4 bases and J by 5 bases, with 15 bases between them. The germline V gene has CDR1 GTSNPN and CDR2 SVGIG (reference sequence). CDR3 in amino acids: CAWNPREFDEQYF. CDR3 nucleotides: TGTGCCTGGAACCCTCGGGAGTTCGACGAGCAGTACTTC.

This clone was counted only a few times. The chain joins TRBV21-1 to TRBJ1-5. TRBV21-1 is marked as a pseudogene. The CDR3 has 15 amino acids. The CDR3 region is CASSAHITWTEPQHF. DNA for the CDR3: TGTGCCAGCAGCGCCCACATTACTTGGACGGAGCCCCAGCATTTT.

The rearrangement joins TRBV30 to TRBJ2-5; 8 bases are a match to TRBD2. The CDR3 runs to 14 residues. The trim removed 2 bases at V and 3 bases at J, leaving 5 bases unmatched. CDR1 is GTSNPN and CDR2 is SVGIG in the germline V gene (reference sequence). The CDR3 DNA follows: TGTGCCTGGAGTCGGACTAGCTGGAAAGAGACCCAGTACTTC. This codes for CAWSRTSWKETQYF.

V usage is TRBV25-1 and J usage is TRBJ2-3; perhaps TRBD1 as D (5 bases). The ends were cut back, 4 bases at V and 0 bases at J, with 14 bases in the middle. The CDR3 is 16 residues long. Germline CDR1 MGHDK, CDR2 SYGVNS. Here the CDR3 reads CASSAIRGSSTDTQYF. In DNA, the CDR3 is TGTGCCAGCAGTGCCATAAGGGGCTCTAGCACAGATACGCAGTATTTT.

The chain joins TRBV29-1 to TRBJ1-2; D not resolved. The CDR3 is 14 residues long. Germline V gene lookup returns CDR1 SQVTM and CDR2 ANQGSEA. V lost 0 bases and J 4 bases, leaving 12 bases between the germline ends. Here the CDR3 DNA reads TGCAGCGTTGAAGAGGACCTCATGGGCTATGGCTACACCTTC. The encoded protein is CSVEEDLMGYGYTF.

V gene TRBV6-6 combines with J gene TRBJ2-5; TRBD1 might be the D (6 bases). The CDR3 contains 16 residues. Germline CDR1 MNHNY, CDR2 SVGAGI (reference sequence). Trimming took off 2 bases at V and 5 bases at J, with 18 bases between the two ends. CDR3 bases: TGTGCCAGCAGTTACGCAACAGGGAGTCGTGGGGAGACCCAGTACTTC. Translation: CASSYATGSRGETQYF.

This clone was seen more than once but under ten times. V usage is TRBV4-2 and J usage is TRBJ1-6; unclear D gene. Germline values: CDR1 LGHNA, CDR2 YNFKEQ. This CDR3 comprises 17 residues. The V gene lost 4 bases and the J gene lost 0 bases, with 13 bases spanning the gap. This CDR3 is CASSRFGGSSYNSPLHF. For the CDR3, the DNA is TGTGCCAGCAGCCGGTTTGGCGGCAGCTCCTATAATTCACCCCTCCACTTT.

On this clone itself: The junction departs from germline at one end; a sequencing error may be responsible. Distinct nucleotide sequences in the sample also encode this CDR3. The rearrangement uses TRBV6-5 and TRBJ2-7; a weak D match, TRBD2 (7 bases). The V gene's germline CDR1 is MNHEY and CDR2 SVGAGI. The CDR3 is 13 amino acids. The CDR3 nucleotides are TGTGCCACTACCCGGGGGGCCCCCTATGAGCAGTACTTC. Encoded protein: CATTRGAPYEQYF.

The rearrangement links TRBV27 to TRBJ2-7, with a tentative D call TRBD2 (6 bases). The CDR3 is 14 amino acids. Germline-derived CDR1 and CDR2 are MNHEY and SMNVEV (reference sequence). Between the trimmed V and J ends, which lost 5 bases and 7 bases, there was a span of 18 bases. The DNA of the CDR3 is TGTGCCAGCAGTCTCCGGGACTCCCTCGGGGAGCAGTACTTC. This gives the protein CASSLRDSLGEQYF.

V gene TRBV6-6 combines with J gene TRBJ1-4; 7 bases agree with TRBD1. Germline trimming cut 0 bases from V and 6 bases from J; bases unmatched to any gene: 7. CDR1 and CDR2 (germline): MNHNY, SVGAGI (reference sequence). The CDR3 sequence is 16 residues long. The CDR3: CASSYSRQGIYEKLFF. CDR3 DNA: TGTGCCAGCAGTTACTCCCGACAGGGTATCTATGAAAAACTGTTTTTT.

The V gene is TRBV11-3, the J gene TRBJ2-1, with a tentative D call TRBD2 (6 bases). The V and J ends lost 3 bases and 3 bases respectively, with 12 bases between them. The length of the CDR3 is 15 residues. Germline assignment: CDR1 SGHNT and CDR2 YENEEA. In nucleotides, the CDR3 is TGTGCCAGCAGCTTTCAGGGACTCCTCTACAATGAGCAGTTCTTC. This sequence encodes CASSFQGLLYNEQFF.

This clone was seen a handful of times. The chain couples TRBV18 to TRBJ1-1; D is uncertain. Germline CDR1 reads KGHSH; CDR2 reads LQKENI. The CDR3 is made up of 16 amino acids. V was clipped by 2 bases and J by 4 bases, with 17 bases between them. The CDR3 DNA is TGTGCCAGCTCACCAGGACGGGTGGTAGTTTTCACTGAAGCTTTCTTT. Translating it yields CASSPGRVVVFTEAFF.

This rearrangement joins TRBV4-2 to TRBJ1-1; D not certain. The V end lost 4 bases, the J end lost 6 bases, and 6 bases lay between the germline ends. This CDR3 spans 11 amino acids. Germline V gives CDR1 LGHNA, CDR2 YNFKEQ. This chain's CDR3 is CASSRRAEAFF. DNA for the CDR3: TGTGCCAGCAGCCGTAGGGCTGAAGCTTTCTTT.

The gene calls are TRBV29-1 and TRBJ1-1; no clear D gene. V lost 7 bases to trimming and J lost 5 bases, with 14 bases between them. Germline V gene data show CDR1 as SQVTM and CDR2 as ANQGSEA. The CDR3 spans 12 residues. CDR3 nucleotide sequence: TGCAGCGCCAATGGGCCCCAGACTGAAGCTTTCTTT. Translating it yields CSANGPQTEAFF.

The chain employs TRBV9 and TRBJ2-1; 8 nucleotides line up with TRBD2. CDR1 and CDR2 from the germline V gene are SGDLS and YYNGEE. The CDR3 runs to 15 residues. The ends lost 0 bases at V and 2 bases at J; junction bases unmatched: 1. The CDR3 spells CASSVGGGTYNEQFF. As DNA, the CDR3 is TGTGCCAGCAGCGTAGGCGGGGGGACCTACAATGAGCAGTTCTTC. Supplemented by reference TRBV9 and TRBJ2-1, the full variable domain reads DSGVTQTPKHLITATGQRVTLRCSPRSGDLSVYWYQQSLDQGLQFLIQYYNGEERAKGNILERFSAQQFPDLHSELNLSSLELGDSALYFCASSVGGGTYNEQFFGPGTRLTVL.

This chain joins TRBV6-5 and TRBJ1-4; D gene uncertain. The V gene's germline CDR1 is MNHEY and CDR2 SVGAGI. The CDR3 runs 12 residues. With 7 bases removed from V and 8 bases from J, the gap between germline ends came to 11 bases. In nucleotides, the CDR3 is TGTGCCAGCACCCGGCGATTAGAAAAACTGTTTTTT. Its translation is CASTRRLEKLFF.

The V call is TRBV4-2, the J call TRBJ1-4; D uncertain. The CDR3 has 13 amino acids. Trimming shortened V by 4 bases and J by 6 bases, and 9 bases separated the two germline ends. Germline V gene sequence: CDR1 LGHNA, CDR2 YNFKEQ. The CDR3: CASSRRVYEKLFF. The CDR3 DNA follows: TGTGCCAGCAGCCGGAGGGTCTATGAAAAACTGTTTTTT.

The rearrangement links TRBV7-8 to TRBJ2-1, with D maybe TRBD2 (5 bases). Germline V lookup: CDR1 SGHVS, CDR2 FQNEAQ. V lost 7 bases, J lost 4 bases, and 14 bases lay in between. The CDR3 sequence is 14 residues long. The CDR3 DNA follows: TGTGCCAGCACCCTAGGGAGTGTATACAATGAGCAGTTCTTC. The encoded protein is CASTLGSVYNEQFF.

This chain connects TRBV20-1 to TRBJ2-1; no reliable D call. CDR1 and CDR2 (germline): DFQATT, SNEGSKA (reference sequence). V was pared by 2 bases and J by 3 bases, with 2 bases between. The CDR3 has 11 amino acids. The CDR3 DNA follows: TGCAGTGCTAGACTCTACAATGAGCAGTTCTTC. This sequence encodes CSARLYNEQFF.

The chain recombines TRBV28 with TRBJ2-7; 9 nucleotides agree with TRBD1. The CDR3 is 15 amino acids. The V and J ends lost 4 bases and 3 bases, in that order; junction bases with no gene match: 7. Per germline, CDR1 MDHEN and CDR2 SYDVKM. This CDR3 reads CASSSSGTGYYEQYF. The DNA for the CDR3 is TGTGCCAGCAGTTCCTCCGGGACAGGGTACTACGAGCAGTACTTC.

This clone was detected only once. The chain employs TRBV29-1 and TRBJ1-1, with D uncertain. V lost 6 bases, J lost 1 base, and 15 bases lay in between. The CDR3 consists of 14 residues. Per the germline V gene, CDR1 is SQVTM and CDR2 is ANQGSEA. CDR3 residues: CSVELGLQNTEAFF. The CDR3 DNA is TGCAGCGTAGAATTGGGATTACAGAACACTGAAGCTTTCTTT.

This rearrangement joins TRBV6-6 to TRBJ2-7, with D perhaps assigned TRBD1 or TRBD2 (5 bases each). Germline V gives CDR1 MNHNY, CDR2 SVGAGI (reference sequence). Trimming stripped 5 bases from V and 5 bases from J, with 16 bases between. The CDR3 length is 14 residues. For the CDR3, the DNA is TGTGCCAGCAGTCGAGGGCAGGGCCTCCACGAGCAGTACTTC. Its protein product is CASSRGQGLHEQYF.

The V and J genes are TRBV6-5 and TRBJ2-3; D is possibly TRBD2 (6 bases). V lost 3 bases and J 3 bases, leaving 10 bases between the germline ends. CDR1 is MNHEY, CDR2 SVGAGI, per germline. The CDR3 covers 14 residues. The CDR3 loop reads CASSYKGRTDTQYF. The DNA of the CDR3 is TGTGCCAGCAGTTATAAGGGGAGGACAGATACGCAGTATTTT.